This T cell receptor (beta chain) stems from a study of blood T cell repertoires in COVID-19. On the study more broadly: Some COVID-19 samples were acute and others convalescent; all came from the United States, Italy and Spain.

This clone appeared a single time. The CDR3 length is 11 residues. Germline assignment: CDR1 MNHEY and CDR2 SVGAGI. V lost 7 bases and J lost 3, with 5 bases in between. Assay: immunoSEQ multiplex PCR; the TCRdb copy retains only in-frame clones and omits some. The sample records around 130,000 clones, over 75% being singletons. The chain uses TRBV6-5 and TRBJ2-3, with no clear D. Sequencing was done on a sample of peripheral blood. This TCR was recovered from a man aged 60-69 years with acute or convalescent COVID-19. The CDR3 region has the DNA TGTGCCAGCACCGTGACAGATACGCAGTATTTT. Translation: CASTVTDTQYF.